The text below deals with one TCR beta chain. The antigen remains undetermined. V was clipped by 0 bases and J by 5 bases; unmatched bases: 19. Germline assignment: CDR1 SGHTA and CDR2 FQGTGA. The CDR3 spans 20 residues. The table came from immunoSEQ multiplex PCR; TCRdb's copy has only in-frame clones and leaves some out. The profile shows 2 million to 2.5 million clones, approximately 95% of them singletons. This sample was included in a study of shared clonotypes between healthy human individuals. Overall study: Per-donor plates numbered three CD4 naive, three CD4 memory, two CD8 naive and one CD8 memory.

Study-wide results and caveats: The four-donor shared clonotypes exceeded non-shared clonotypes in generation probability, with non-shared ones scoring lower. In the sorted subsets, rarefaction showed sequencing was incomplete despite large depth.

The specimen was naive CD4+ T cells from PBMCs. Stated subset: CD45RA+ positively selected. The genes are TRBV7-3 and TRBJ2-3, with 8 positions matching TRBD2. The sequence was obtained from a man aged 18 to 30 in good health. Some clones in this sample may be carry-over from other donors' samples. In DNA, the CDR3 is TGTGCCAGCAGCTTAACCCCGAGCGGGAGTCGCCCTAGGCGGGGAGATACGCAGTATTTT. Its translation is CASSLTPSGSRPRRGDTQYF.